This T cell receptor (beta chain) originates from a study of early T cells in non-severe SARS-CoV-2 infection. This clonotype was seen just once. The junction does not match germline at one end; this may be a read error. Germline CDR1 SSHAT, CDR2 FNYEAQ (reference sequence). CDR3 length: 14 residues. Individually, cDNA molecules had unique molecular identifiers attached to them. TCRdb reprocessed the 5' RACE reads via MiXCR and lists one record per CDR3 protein. The sample gives tens of thousands of distinct CDR3 sequences, about 5.6% of which show up once; about 6.8% is in the top ten. This TCR derives from an adult who was a healthcare worker with PCR-confirmed SARS-CoV-2 infection or an uninfected control (not recorded which). The sample taken for sequencing was whole blood. The chain combines TRBV7-7 with TRBJ2-5, with TRBD2 matching 11 bases. CDR3 loop: CASSLLGTSGTQYF. CDR3 DNA: TGTGCTAGCAGCCTACTCGGGACTAGCGGGACCCAGTACTTC. Together with reference TRBV7-7 and TRBJ2-5, the CDR3 gives the full variable domain: GAGVSQSPRYKVTKRGQDVTLRCDPISSHATLYWYQQALGQGPEFLTYFNYEAQPDKSGLPSDRFSAERPEGSISTLTIQRTEQRDSAMYRCASSLLGTSGTQYFGPGTRLLVL.